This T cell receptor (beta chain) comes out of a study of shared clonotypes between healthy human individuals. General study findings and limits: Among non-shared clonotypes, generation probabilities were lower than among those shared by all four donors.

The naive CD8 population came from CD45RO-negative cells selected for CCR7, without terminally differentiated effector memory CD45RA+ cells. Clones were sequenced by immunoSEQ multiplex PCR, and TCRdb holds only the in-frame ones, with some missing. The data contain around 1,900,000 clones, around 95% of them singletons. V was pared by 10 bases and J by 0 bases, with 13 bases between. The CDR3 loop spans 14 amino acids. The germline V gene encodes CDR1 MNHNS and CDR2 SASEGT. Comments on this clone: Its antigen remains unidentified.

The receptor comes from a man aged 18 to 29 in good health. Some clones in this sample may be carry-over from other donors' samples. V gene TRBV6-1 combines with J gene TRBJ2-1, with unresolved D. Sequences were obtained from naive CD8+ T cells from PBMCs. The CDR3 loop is CATAIPSSYNEQFF. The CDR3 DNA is TGTGCCACCGCTATTCCGAGCTCCTACAATGAGCAGTTCTTC.